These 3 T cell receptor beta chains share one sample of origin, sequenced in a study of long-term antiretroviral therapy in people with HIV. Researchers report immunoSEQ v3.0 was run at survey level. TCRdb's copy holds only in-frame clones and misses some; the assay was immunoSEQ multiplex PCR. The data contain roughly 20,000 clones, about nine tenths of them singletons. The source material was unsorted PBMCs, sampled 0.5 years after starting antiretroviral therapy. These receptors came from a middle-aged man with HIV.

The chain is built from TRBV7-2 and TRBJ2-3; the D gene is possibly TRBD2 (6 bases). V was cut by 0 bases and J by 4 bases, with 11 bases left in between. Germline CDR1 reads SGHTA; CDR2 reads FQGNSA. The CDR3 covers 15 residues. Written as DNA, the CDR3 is TGTGCCAGCAGCTTAGCCCCGGGAGTCGCAGATACGCAGTATTTT. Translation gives CASSLAPGVADTQYF.

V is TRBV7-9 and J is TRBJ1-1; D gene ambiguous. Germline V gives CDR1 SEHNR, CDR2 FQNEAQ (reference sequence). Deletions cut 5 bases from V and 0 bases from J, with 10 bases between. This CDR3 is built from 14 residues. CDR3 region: CASSGRALNTEAFF. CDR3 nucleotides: TGTGCCAGCAGCGGCCGGGCCTTGAACACTGAAGCTTTCTTT.

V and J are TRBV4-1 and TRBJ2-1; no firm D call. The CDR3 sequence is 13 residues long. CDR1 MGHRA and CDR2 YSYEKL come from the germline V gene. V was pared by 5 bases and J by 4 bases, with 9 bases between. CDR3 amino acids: CASSSYLYNEQFF. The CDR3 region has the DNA TGCGCCAGCAGCTCATACCTATACAATGAGCAGTTCTTC.